This TCR beta chain was captured by sequencing in a study of regulatory T cells in long-lasting Graves disease. Through Arm-PCR of CDR3 regions and iRepertoire HTBI primers, TCR beta libraries were built. TCRdb redid the calling of the multiplex PCR reads with MiXCR, one entry per CDR3 protein. Found here are about 560,000 distinct CDR3 sequences, approximately 16% of them singletons; the top ten hold approximately 12%. The sample holds many counts of this clonotype. The time point is: newly diagnosed GD, antithyroid drugs for less than 3 months. Preparation of the TCR library used RNA extracted from PBMCs. CDR3 size: 14 residues. Germline CDR1 GTSNPN, CDR2 SVGIG (reference sequence). V lost 0 bases and J 5 bases, leaving 10 bases between the germline ends. This sample also belongs to another study, concerning T cells in Graves' hyperthyroidism and ophthalmopathy.

The TCR sequence derives from a man aged 18 to 29 with Graves disease. This chain links TRBV30 with TRBJ2-2, with D maybe TRBD1 (5 bases). Sample: peripheral blood mononuclear cells (PBMCs), taken at new diagnosis, from a patient treated with antithyroid drugs. The CDR3 DNA sequence: TGTGCCTGGAGTGTTTACAGGCCTACCGGGGAGCTGTTTTTT. It yields the protein CAWSVYRPTGELFF.